One and the same sample provided the 9 T cell receptor beta chains below, sequenced in a study of blood T cell repertoires in COVID-19. Clones were read by immunoSEQ multiplex PCR, and TCRdb kept only the in-frame ones, dropping some. The data contain approximately 150,000 clones, approximately 89% of them singletons. Sequencing used peripheral blood. The receptors here all came from a man aged 60-69 years with active or convalescent COVID-19.

The CDR3 nucleotides read TGTGCCAGCTCACCTAAGGGCCCGGGACAGGGCTCTGGGGCCAACGTCCTGACTTTC. It is translated as CASSPKGPGQGSGANVLTF. The rearrangement uses TRBV18 and TRBJ2-6; 9 bases fit TRBD1. The trim removed 3 bases at V and 0 bases at J, leaving 9 bases unmatched. Germline CDR1 reads KGHSH; CDR2 reads LQKENI. The CDR3 loop spans 19 amino acids.

The rearrangement joins TRBV19 to TRBJ2-7; 8 bases line up with TRBD2. Germline CDR1 reads LNHDA; CDR2 reads SQIVND (reference sequence). Trimming removed 8 bases from V and 5 bases from J; junction bases left unmatched: 14. The CDR3 is 15 amino acids. This chain's CDR3 is CASAVAGLMYDEQYF. In nucleotides, the CDR3 is TGTGCCAGTGCGGTAGCGGGACTGATGTATGACGAGCAGTACTTC.

The chain employs TRBV5-1 and TRBJ1-2; 7 nucleotides line up with TRBD1. The ends lost 4 bases at V and 6 bases at J; junction bases unmatched: 9. This CDR3 comprises 14 residues. Germline V CDR1 and CDR2: SGHRS, YFSETQ. The chain's CDR3 is CASSDREGRHGYTF. The CDR3 DNA sequence: TGCGCCAGCAGCGACAGGGAAGGCCGGCATGGCTACACCTTC.

The rearrangement joins TRBV7-2 to TRBJ2-3; 12 bases are shared with TRBD1. This CDR3 spans 19 amino acids. V shed 0 bases, J shed 4 bases, and the junction held 11 bases outside the gene matches. From germline, CDR1 is SGHTA and CDR2 FQGNSA. CDR3 nucleotides: TGTGCCAGCAGCTTAGCGAGGACCCGGGACAGGGGGCGATCAGATACGCAGTATTTT. The encoded protein is CASSLARTRDRGRSDTQYF.

V is TRBV6-5 and J is TRBJ1-1, with D uncertain. The CDR3 has 14 residues. Germline lookup yields CDR1 MNHEY and CDR2 SVGAGI. Trimming removed 7 bases at V and 0 bases at J, with 12 bases between. Here the CDR3 DNA reads TGTGCCAGCACCTCGCGAACCTTGAACACTGAAGCTTTCTTT. Protein product: CASTSRTLNTEAFF.

The chain couples TRBV19 to TRBJ2-2; D may be TRBD2 (6 bases). The V end was cut by 7 bases, the J end by 6 bases, with 15 bases between. The length of the CDR3 is 14 residues. Germline-derived CDR1 and CDR2 are LNHDA and SQIVND (reference sequence). For the CDR3, the DNA is TGTGCCAGTACCCTCGGGGGTGGGGCCGGGGAGCTGTTTTTT. This sequence encodes CASTLGGGAGELFF.

Only one count was recorded for this clone. The chain combines TRBV7-3 with TRBJ2-1, with D maybe TRBD2 (5 bases). With 4 bases removed from V and 1 base from J, the gap between germline ends came to 11 bases. The CDR3 totals 15 residues. Germline V gene sequence: CDR1 SGHTA, CDR2 FQGTGA. The CDR3 spells CASSSTKRSYNEQFF. The CDR3 DNA sequence: TGTGCCAGCAGCTCAACTAAGCGGTCCTACAATGAGCAGTTCTTC.

The chain is built from TRBV7-3 and TRBJ2-5; 13 positions match TRBD2. V lost 5 bases and J lost 4; bases outside the gene matches: 7. CDR3 length: 16 amino acids. CDR1 and CDR2 from the germline V gene are SGHTA and FQGTGA. The chain's CDR3 is CASSPQGLAGRETQYF. Here the CDR3 DNA reads TGTGCCAGCAGCCCCCAGGGACTAGCGGGACGAGAGACCCAGTACTTC.

V gene TRBV7-9 combines with J gene TRBJ1-4; no clear D gene. Trimming cost V 0 bases and J 5 bases, with 10 bases left between them. CDR3 length: 15 residues. Germline lookup yields CDR1 SEHNR and CDR2 FQNEAQ (reference sequence). The CDR3 loop is CASSLASGMNEKLFF. CDR3 sequence (DNA): TGTGCCAGCAGCTTAGCTTCGGGGATGAATGAAAAACTGTTTTTT.